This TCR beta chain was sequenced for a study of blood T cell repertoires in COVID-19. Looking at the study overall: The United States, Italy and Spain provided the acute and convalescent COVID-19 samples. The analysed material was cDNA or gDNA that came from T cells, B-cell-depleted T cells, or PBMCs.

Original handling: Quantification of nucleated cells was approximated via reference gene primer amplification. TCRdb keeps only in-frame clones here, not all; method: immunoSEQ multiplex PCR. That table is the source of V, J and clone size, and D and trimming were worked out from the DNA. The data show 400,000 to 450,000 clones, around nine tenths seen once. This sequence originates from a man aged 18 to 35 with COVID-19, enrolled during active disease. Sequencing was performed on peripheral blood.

The CDR3 DNA is TGTGCCAGTAGTATGGGACAGAACAATGAGCAGTTCTTC. It codes for CASSMGQNNEQFF. The chain links TRBV19 to TRBJ2-1, with TRBD1 matching over 7 bases. Germline trimming cut 3 bases from V and 5 bases from J; bases unmatched to any gene: 1. This CDR3 has 13 residues. Germline assignment: CDR1 LNHDA and CDR2 SQIVND (reference sequence).